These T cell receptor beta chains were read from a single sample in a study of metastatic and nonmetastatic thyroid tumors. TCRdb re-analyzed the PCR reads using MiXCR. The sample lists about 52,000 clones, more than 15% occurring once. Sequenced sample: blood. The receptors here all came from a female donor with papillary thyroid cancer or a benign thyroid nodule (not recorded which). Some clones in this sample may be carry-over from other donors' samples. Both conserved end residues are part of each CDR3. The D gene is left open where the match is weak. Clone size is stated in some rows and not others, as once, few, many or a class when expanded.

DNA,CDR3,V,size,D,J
TGTGCCAGCAGGGGCGGGATCGGAGGGGGGACCGGGGAGCTGTTTTTT,CASRGGIGGGTGELFF,TRBV6-1,many,NA,TRBJ2-2
TGCGCCAGCAGCCCGGGACAGGGGTTGAACACTGAAGCTTTCTTT,CASSPGQGLNTEAFF,TRBV5-1,many,TRBD1,TRBJ1-1
TGTGCCAGCACCTTACAAATTTACTATGGCTACACCTTC,CASTLQIYYGYTF,TRBV2,many,NA,TRBJ1-2
TGTACCAGCATCTTAGAGTGGGAGACGGTTGAGCAGTACTTC,CTSILEWETVEQYF,TRBV7-2,NA,NA,TRBJ2-7
TGCGCCAGCAGCTTGGAGGGGCAGGGATACTCTGGGGCCAACGTCCTGACTTTC,CASSLEGQGYSGANVLTF,TRBV5-1,NA,NA,TRBJ2-6
TGTGCCAGCAGTTGGCGGACCTACGAGCAGTACTTC,CASSWRTYEQYF,TRBV28,many,NA,TRBJ2-7
TGTGCCTGGAGTGACCTTACCGGGACAGGGAATTCACCCCTCCACTTT,CAWSDLTGTGNSPLHF,TRBV30,NA,TRBD1,TRBJ1-6
TGTGCCAGCAGCAGATCGCCCAGGGAGATTAACTATGGCTACACCTTC,CASSRSPREINYGYTF,TRBV5-5,many,NA,TRBJ1-2
TGTGCCAGCAGCTTACCCGGCCTCGAAAAACTGTTTTTT,CASSLPGLEKLFF,TRBV7-9,many,NA,TRBJ1-4
TGTGCCAGCAGCCCTCGACAGGGGAGGACTGAAGCTTTCTTT,CASSPRQGRTEAFF,TRBV5-8,many,TRBD1,TRBJ1-1
TGTGCCAGCAGTCCCATGACAGGGGGCTACGAGCAGTACTTC,CASSPMTGGYEQYF,TRBV12-3/TRBV12-4,many,TRBD1,TRBJ2-7
TGTGCCAGCAGTTTGTATAGCTCCTACGATCAGTACTTC,CASSLYSSYDQYF,TRBV28,NA,NA,TRBJ2-7
TGTGCCAGCAGTGCAGGGGGGGACACCCGCTACACCTTC,CASSAGGDTRYTF,TRBV7-3,NA,TRBD1,TRBJ1-2
TGTGCCAGCTCACCAGAGGGGCAGTCTAACTATGGCTACACCTTC,CASSPEGQSNYGYTF,TRBV18,many,NA,TRBJ1-2